This T cell receptor beta chain was recorded in a study of blood T cell repertoires in COVID-19. The data were produced by immunoSEQ multiplex PCR, yet TCRdb's version contains in-frame clones alone and is incomplete. Of roughly 120,000 clones in the sample, 83% are singletons; the top ten hold over 15%. Germline V gene sequence: CDR1 SGHAT, CDR2 FQNNGV. The CDR3 length is 14 residues. V lost 5 bases, J lost 6 bases, and 6 bases stayed unmatched. The V call is TRBV11-2, the J call TRBJ2-1; 8 bases agree with TRBD1. The clonotype comes from a woman aged 55-69 years with acute or convalescent COVID-19. The sample was peripheral blood. The CDR3 here is CASSLQGGFNEQFF. The CDR3 region has the DNA TGTGCCAGCAGCCTACAGGGGGGTTTCAATGAGCAGTTCTTC. Looking up the rest from reference TRBV11-2 and TRBJ2-1 gives the full variable domain: EAGVAQSPRYKIIEKRQSVAFWCNPISGHATLYWYQQILGQGPKLLIQFQNNGVVDDSQLPKDRFSAERLKGVDSTLKIQPAKLEDSAVYLCASSLQGGFNEQFFGPGTRLTVL.